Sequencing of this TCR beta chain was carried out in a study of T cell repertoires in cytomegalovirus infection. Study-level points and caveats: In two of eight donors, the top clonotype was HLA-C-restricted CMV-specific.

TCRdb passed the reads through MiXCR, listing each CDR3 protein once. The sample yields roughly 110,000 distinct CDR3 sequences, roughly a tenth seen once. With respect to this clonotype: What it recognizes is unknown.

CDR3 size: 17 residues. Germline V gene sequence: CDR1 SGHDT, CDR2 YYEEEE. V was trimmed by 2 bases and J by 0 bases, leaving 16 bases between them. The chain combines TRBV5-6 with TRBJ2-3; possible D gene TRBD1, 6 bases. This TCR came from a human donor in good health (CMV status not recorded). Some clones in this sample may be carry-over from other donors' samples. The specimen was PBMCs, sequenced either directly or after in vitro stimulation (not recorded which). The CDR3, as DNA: TGTGCCAGCAGCTTTGTTGGACAGCTGTTGAGCACAGATACGCAGTATTTT. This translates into CASSFVGQLLSTDTQYF.